This passage covers 28 T cell receptor beta chains from one sample sequenced in a study of T cells in Graves' hyperthyroidism and ophthalmopathy. Amplified TCR beta CDR3 regions came from RNA transcripts. When the TCR CDR3 underwent first-round RT-PCR, the HTBI primer set was used. TCRdb fed the multiplex PCR reads into MiXCR, producing one record per CDR3 protein. The table lists around 600,000 distinct CDR3 sequences, 12% to 15% of them singletons. Sequenced sample: blood. The receptors were sampled from a young woman with Graves' ophthalmopathy.

This clonotype was seen a few times. This chain joins TRBV5-4 and TRBJ1-2, with 9 nucleotides matching TRBD1. From germline, CDR1 is SGHNT and CDR2 YYREEE (reference sequence). The CDR3 runs to 15 residues. The ends lost 3 bases at V and 1 base at J; junction bases unmatched: 4. The CDR3 region has the DNA TGTGCCAGCAGCTGGATGGACAGGGGTAACTATGGCTACACCTTC. Translated, it gives CASSWMDRGNYGYTF.

The genes are TRBV4-3 and TRBJ2-1; 14 nucleotides line up with TRBD2. This CDR3 region has 21 residues. Germline V gives CDR1 LGHNA, CDR2 YSLEER. J gave up 9 bases and V 0 bases, and 19 bases lay outside the gene matches. The CDR3 reads CASSQEGGTAKGLAGVGEQFF. The CDR3, as DNA: TGCGCCAGCAGCCAAGAGGGGGGGACAGCCAAGGGACTAGCGGGAGTAGGTGAGCAGTTCTTC.

V is TRBV14 and J is TRBJ2-7; weak D call: TRBD2 (5 bases). The V gene lost 4 bases and the J gene lost 3 bases, with 10 bases spanning the gap. Germline CDR1 and CDR2: SGHDN and FVKESK. The CDR3 contains 13 residues. The CDR3 nucleotides read TGTGCCAGCAGCCCATTGACTATCTACGAGCAGTACTTC. It codes for CASSPLTIYEQYF. The full variable domain, in which reference TRBV14 and TRBJ2-7 provide the parts outside the CDR3, is EAGVTQFPSHSVIEKGQTVTLRCDPISGHDNLYWYRRVMGKEIKFLLHFVKESKQDESGMPNNRFLAERTGGTYSTLKVQPAELEDSGVYFCASSPLTIYEQYFGPGTRLTVT.

This clonotype was seen only a few times. The rearrangement joins TRBV6-1 to TRBJ2-3; TRBD1 agrees at 10 bases. Germline CDR1 reads MNHNS; CDR2 reads SASEGT. CDR3 length: 15 residues. After removal of 5 bases from V and 4 bases from J, the junction contained 6 bases not matched to a gene. The CDR3 nucleotides read TGTGCCAGCAGTTATAGGGACAGGGGAGCAGATACGCAGTATTTT. It encodes CASSYRDRGADTQYF.

This clonotype appeared many times. The chain combines TRBV28 with TRBJ2-1; TRBD2 agrees at 9 bases. This CDR3 is 16 amino acids long. Per the germline V gene, CDR1 is MDHEN and CDR2 is SYDVKM. V lost 3 bases, J lost 4 bases, and 7 bases stayed unmatched. This chain's CDR3 is CASSLPTSGDYNEQFF. The CDR3 DNA reads as TGTGCCAGCAGTTTGCCGACTAGCGGTGATTACAATGAGCAGTTCTTC.

At least ten counts were recorded for this clonotype. The J gene is TRBJ1-3, the V gene TRBV4-3; D remains unclear. V lost 1 base and J lost 5, with 6 bases in between. The CDR3 covers 13 residues. Germline V lookup: CDR1 LGHNA, CDR2 YSLEER. In DNA form, the CDR3 reads TGCGCCAGCAGCCAAGGGACGCGAAACACCATATATTTT. Residues: CASSQGTRNTIYF.

The chain recombines TRBV11-2 with TRBJ2-5; possible D gene TRBD2, 6 bases. Deletions cut 2 bases from V and 1 base from J, with 14 bases between. The CDR3 runs to 16 residues. Germline CDR1 is SGHAT and CDR2 is FQNNGV. DNA of the CDR3: TGTGCCAGCAGCTTATTACCAACCGGGGGCCAAGAGACCCAGTACTTC. Its protein product is CASSLLPTGGQETQYF. Complete variable domain (other parts from reference TRBV11-2 and TRBJ2-5): EAGVAQSPRYKIIEKRQSVAFWCNPISGHATLYWYQQILGQGPKLLIQFQNNGVVDDSQLPKDRFSAERLKGVDSTLKIQPAKLEDSAVYLCASSLLPTGGQETQYFGPGTRLLVL.

The rearrangement uses TRBV28 and TRBJ2-2; 14 bases map to TRBD2. CDR1 MDHEN and CDR2 SYDVKM come from the germline V gene. The CDR3 is 19 residues long. V was clipped by 1 base and J by 7 bases; unmatched bases: 11. The CDR3 DNA is TGTGCCAGCAGTTTATCCTTCTGGGGACTAGCGGGAGTAGGCGGGGAGCTGTTTTTT. Amino acids: CASSLSFWGLAGVGGELFF.

This clonotype was counted between two and nine times. This chain joins TRBV4-1 and TRBJ1-5; 10 positions agree with TRBD1. V shed 4 bases, J shed 7 bases, and the junction held 7 bases outside the gene matches. The CDR3 length is 15 residues. Germline lookup yields CDR1 MGHRA and CDR2 YSYEKL. CDR3 in amino acids: CASSPSTGGGQPQHF. CDR3 in DNA: TGCGCCAGCAGCCCTTCGACAGGGGGCGGGCAGCCCCAGCATTTT.

There are many counts of this clonotype. The chain links TRBV27 to TRBJ2-2, with D possibly called TRBD1 or TRBD2 (5 bases each). Germline V gene data show CDR1 as MNHEY and CDR2 as SMNVEV (reference sequence). This CDR3 comprises 14 residues. Trimming cost V 5 bases and J 5 bases, with 12 bases left between them. CDR3: CASSKGPTTGELFF. For the CDR3, the DNA is TGTGCCAGCAGTAAGGGACCTACGACCGGGGAGCTGTTTTTT.

The chain employs TRBV15 and TRBJ1-2, with D tentatively TRBD1 (6 bases). This CDR3 has 13 amino acids. Germline V lookup: CDR1 LNHNV, CDR2 YYDKDF (reference sequence). V dropped 6 bases and J dropped 8 bases, with 16 bases sitting between them. The CDR3 coding sequence is TGTGCCACCAGTCAGGGGCAGGGAAGCGGCTACACCTTC. Translating gives CATSQGQGSGYTF.

This clonotype was picked up many times. The chain is built from TRBV6-6 and TRBJ1-6; D may be TRBD1 (5 bases). The germline gives CDR1 MNHNY, CDR2 SVGAGI (reference sequence). The ends were cut back, 1 base at V and 12 bases at J, with 16 bases in the middle. The CDR3 contains 15 residues. This CDR3 is CASSYFGQGSLPLHF. CDR3 nucleotide sequence: TGTGCCAGCAGTTACTTCGGGCAGGGATCCTTACCCCTCCACTTT.

For the CDR3, the DNA is TGTGCCAGCAGCCCCGCAGAACTAGCGGACAACTACGAGCAGTACTTC. This translates into CASSPAELADNYEQYF. The chain is built from TRBV6-1 and TRBJ2-7; 8 bases align to TRBD2. The length of the CDR3 is 16 residues. Germline CDR1 is MNHNS and CDR2 is SASEGT. Trimming took 6 bases from V and 3 from J; bases not matched to a gene: 13.

Ten or more counts support this clonotype. The chain is built from TRBV5-1 and TRBJ2-7; D gene ambiguous. V lost 4 bases to trimming and J lost 2 bases, with 16 bases between them. CDR1 is SGHRS, CDR2 YFSETQ, per germline. This CDR3 has 15 amino acids. Here the CDR3 reads CASSHLHSATYEQYF. Here the CDR3 DNA reads TGCGCCAGCAGCCATCTACATTCGGCAACCTACGAGCAGTACTTC.

This clonotype was seen only a few times. The chain links TRBV9 to TRBJ2-5; D is ambiguous. Trimming pared 6 bases from V and 1 base from J, leaving 10 bases between. Per germline, CDR1 SGDLS and CDR2 YYNGEE. This CDR3 is 13 amino acids long. CDR3 sequence reads: CASTRPPQETQYF. CDR3 coding DNA: TGTGCCAGCACCCGTCCCCCCCAAGAGACCCAGTACTTC.

The V call is TRBV27, the J call TRBJ2-7, with TRBD2 matching 14 bases. This CDR3 is 18 amino acids long. V dropped 11 bases and J dropped 2; count of bases not matched to a gene: 17. CDR1 is MNHEY and CDR2 is SMNVEV in the germline V gene (reference sequence). The CDR3 spells CACIETGLAGESAYEQYF. As DNA, the CDR3 is TGTGCCTGCATCGAAACGGGACTAGCGGGAGAGTCGGCCTACGAGCAGTACTTC.

The table lists this clonotype with many counts. This chain connects TRBV12-3 or TRBV12-4 to TRBJ2-7, with D possibly called TRBD1 or TRBD2 (6 bases each). This CDR3 region has 16 residues. Trimming left V 4 bases short and J 0 bases short, with 16 bases between. The CDR3 nucleotides are TGTGCCAGCAGTTCCGAAGGGGGGAGCTTCTCCTACGAGCAGTACTTC. Protein: CASSSEGGSFSYEQYF.

The V gene is TRBV28, the J gene TRBJ1-1; TRBD1 aligns across 11 bases. V gave up 6 bases and J gave up 5 bases; unmatched junction bases: 8. The CDR3 covers 15 residues. Germline CDR1 MDHEN, CDR2 SYDVKM. The CDR3 spells CASSPGTGGRTEAFF. The CDR3 DNA reads TGTGCCAGCAGCCCCGGGACAGGGGGTAGGACTGAAGCTTTCTTT.

This clonotype was detected many times. The chain recombines TRBV11-2 with TRBJ1-1, with no clear D. Germline loops: CDR1 SGHAT, CDR2 FQNNGV. The CDR3 consists of 11 residues. Deletions cut 2 bases from V and 7 bases from J, with 5 bases between. The CDR3 DNA reads as TGTGCCAGCAGCTTATCGGATGAAGCTTTCTTT. This gives the protein CASSLSDEAFF.

This clonotype was observed at least ten times. The rearrangement uses TRBV3-1 and TRBJ2-1, with 7 nucleotides matching TRBD2. This CDR3 has 16 residues. CDR1 is LGHDT, CDR2 YNNKEL, per germline (reference sequence). V lost 4 bases and J lost 7; bases outside the gene matches: 13. This chain's CDR3 is CASSRLRGVRRNEQFF. The CDR3 nucleotides are TGTGCCAGCAGCCGTCTCCGGGGGGTAAGACGGAATGAGCAGTTCTTC.

To note about this clonotype: The junction does not match germline at one end; this may be a read error. This chain joins TRBV5-6 and TRBJ2-7; the match to TRBD1 covers 10 bases. The CDR3 length is 20 residues. The V gene's germline CDR1 is SGHDT and CDR2 YYEEEE. The CDR3 protein is CASSLEVSGQGLREAHEQYF. CDR3 bases: TGTGCCAGCAGCTTGGAGGTTTCGGGACAGGGGCTTCGGGAAGCCCACGAGCAATACTTC.

This clonotype was seen repeatedly, ten times or more. The V call is TRBV7-8, the J call TRBJ2-2; the D is unclear. Germline V gene data show CDR1 as SGHVS and CDR2 as FQNEAQ. The CDR3 spans 14 residues. The V end lost 5 bases, the J end lost 0 bases, and 7 bases lay between the germline ends. In DNA form, the CDR3 reads TGTGCCAGCAGCGTACTTGCGAACACCGGGGAGCTGTTTTTT. Protein: CASSVLANTGELFF.

This clonotype was observed a single time. The junction does not match germline at one end; this may be a read error. This chain links TRBV2 with TRBJ2-3; a possible D gene is TRBD2 (7 bases). The germline gives CDR1 SNHLY, CDR2 FYNNEI. CDR3 length: 12 amino acids. The CDR3 sequence: CAGGQYTDTQYF. CDR3 in DNA: TGCGCCGGGGGGCAGTACACAGATACGCAGTATTTT.

This clonotype occurred once. This sequence joins TRBV20-1 and TRBJ2-3; 12 bases fit TRBD2. The germline CDR1 and CDR2 sequences are DFQATT and SNEGSKA (reference sequence). CDR3 size: 17 residues. The V and J ends lost 3 bases and 2 bases, in that order; junction bases with no gene match: 9. The CDR3 bases are TGCAGTGCTAGTGCCCTACTAGCGGGAGGTTTCACAGATACGCAGTATTTT. This codes for CSASALLAGGFTDTQYF.

This clonotype was counted many times. V gene TRBV5-1 combines with J gene TRBJ2-1, with 9 bases fitting TRBD1. CDR3 length: 13 amino acids. The V and J ends lost 4 bases and 7 bases, in that order; junction bases with no gene match: 3. Germline lookup yields CDR1 SGHRS and CDR2 YFSETQ. This CDR3 is CASSMGQGNEQFF. The CDR3 nucleotides are TGCGCCAGCAGCATGGGACAGGGTAATGAGCAGTTCTTC. Complete variable domain (other parts from reference TRBV5-1 and TRBJ2-1): KAGVTQTPRYLIKTRGQQVTLSCSPISGHRSVSWYQQTPGQGLQFLFEYFSETQRNKGNFPGRFSGRQFSNSRSEMNVSTLELGDSALYLCASSMGQGNEQFFGPGTRLTVL.

In this sample, this clonotype turned up many times. The chain joins TRBV6-2 or TRBV6-3 to TRBJ2-1, with TRBD2 as a possible D gene (6 bases). The CDR3 is 13 amino acids. The germline V and J ends were trimmed by 5 bases and 11 bases, with 16 bases remaining between them. Germline assignment: CDR1 MNHEY and CDR2 SVGEGT. The CDR3 here is CASSLNVGGKQFF. The CDR3 coding sequence is TGTGCCAGCAGTCTTAACGTGGGAGGAAAGCAGTTCTTC.

This clonotype has ten or more counts. The V and J genes are TRBV7-9 and TRBJ2-7; no firm D call. V was pared by 3 bases and J by 3 bases, with 6 bases between. CDR1 SEHNR and CDR2 FQNEAQ come from the germline V gene (reference sequence). The CDR3 is 12 residues long. CDR3 sequence reads: CASSFGDYEQYF. The DNA for the CDR3 is TGTGCCAGCAGCTTCGGTGACTACGAGCAGTACTTC.

The V and J genes are TRBV7-2 and TRBJ2-1; TRBD2 matches 13 bases. V was pared by 6 bases and J by 8 bases, with 7 bases of the junction left unmatched. Germline V gene data show CDR1 as SGHTA and CDR2 as FQGNSA. There are 15 residues in the CDR3. The DNA of the CDR3 is TGTGCCAGCAGACAAGCACTAGCGGGAGGGTATGAGCAGTTCTTC. This gives the protein CASRQALAGGYEQFF.